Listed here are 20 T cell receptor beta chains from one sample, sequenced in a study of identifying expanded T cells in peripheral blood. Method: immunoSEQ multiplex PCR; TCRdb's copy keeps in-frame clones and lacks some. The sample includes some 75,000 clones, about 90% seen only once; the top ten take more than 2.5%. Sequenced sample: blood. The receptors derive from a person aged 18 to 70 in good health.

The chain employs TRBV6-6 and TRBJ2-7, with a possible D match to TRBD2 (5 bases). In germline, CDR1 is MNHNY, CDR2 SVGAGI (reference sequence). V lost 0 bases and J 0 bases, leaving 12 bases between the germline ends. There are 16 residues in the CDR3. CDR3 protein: CASSYSGIGNSYEQYF. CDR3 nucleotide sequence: TGTGCCAGCAGTTACTCCGGGATAGGGAACTCCTACGAGCAGTACTTC.

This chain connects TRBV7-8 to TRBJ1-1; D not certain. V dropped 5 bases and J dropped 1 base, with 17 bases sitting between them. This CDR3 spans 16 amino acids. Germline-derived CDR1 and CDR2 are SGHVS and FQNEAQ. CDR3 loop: CASSAYTGRRNTEAFF. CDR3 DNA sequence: TGTGCCAGCAGCGCCTATACGGGCAGGAGGAACACTGAAGCTTTCTTT.

For the CDR3, the DNA is TGTGCCACCGGGCATACGGATCGGATGGGGGGTGGTCGCGAGCAGTACTTC. It translates to CATGHTDRMGGGREQYF. The genes are TRBV7-2 and TRBJ2-7; D perhaps matches TRBD2 (6 bases). The CDR3 has 17 residues. From germline, CDR1 is SGHTA and CDR2 FQGNSA. Trimming pared 10 bases from V and 6 bases from J, leaving 31 bases between.

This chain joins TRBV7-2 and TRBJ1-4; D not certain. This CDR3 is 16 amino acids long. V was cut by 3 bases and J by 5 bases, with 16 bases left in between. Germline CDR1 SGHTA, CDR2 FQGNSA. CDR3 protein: CASSLGRQGLNEKLFF. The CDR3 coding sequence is TGTGCCAGCAGCTTGGGCAGACAAGGACTAAATGAAAAACTGTTTTTT.

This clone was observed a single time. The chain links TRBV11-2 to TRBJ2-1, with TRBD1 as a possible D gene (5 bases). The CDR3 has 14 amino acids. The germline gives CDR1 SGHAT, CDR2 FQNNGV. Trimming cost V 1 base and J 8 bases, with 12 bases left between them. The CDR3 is CASSLAGFAYEQFF. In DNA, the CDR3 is TGTGCCAGCAGCTTAGCAGGGTTTGCTTATGAGCAGTTCTTC.

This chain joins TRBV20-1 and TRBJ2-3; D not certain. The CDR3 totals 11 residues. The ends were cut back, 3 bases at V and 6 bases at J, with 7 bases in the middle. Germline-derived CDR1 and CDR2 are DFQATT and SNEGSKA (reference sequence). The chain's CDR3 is CSARVGDTQYF. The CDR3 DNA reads TGCAGTGCTAGGGTTGGTGATACGCAGTATTTT.

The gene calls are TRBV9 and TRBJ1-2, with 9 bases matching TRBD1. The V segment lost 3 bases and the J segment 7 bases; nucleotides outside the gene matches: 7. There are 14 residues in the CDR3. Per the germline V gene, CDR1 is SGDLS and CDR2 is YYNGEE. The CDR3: CASSGSQGASGYTF. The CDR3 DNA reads TGTGCCAGCAGCGGATCACAGGGGGCCAGTGGCTACACCTTC.

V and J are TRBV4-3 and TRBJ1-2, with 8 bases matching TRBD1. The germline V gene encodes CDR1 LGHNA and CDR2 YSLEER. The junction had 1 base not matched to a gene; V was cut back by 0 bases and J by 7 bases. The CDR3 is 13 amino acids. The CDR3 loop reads CASSQETGVGYTF. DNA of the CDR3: TGCGCCAGCAGCCAAGAGACAGGGGTTGGCTACACCTTC.

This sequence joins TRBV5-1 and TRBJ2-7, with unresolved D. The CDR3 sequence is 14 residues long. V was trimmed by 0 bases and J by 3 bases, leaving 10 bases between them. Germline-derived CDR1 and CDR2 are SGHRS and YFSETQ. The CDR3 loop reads CASSLGSLYYEQYF. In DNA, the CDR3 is TGCGCCAGCAGCTTGGGCAGCCTCTACTACGAGCAGTACTTC.

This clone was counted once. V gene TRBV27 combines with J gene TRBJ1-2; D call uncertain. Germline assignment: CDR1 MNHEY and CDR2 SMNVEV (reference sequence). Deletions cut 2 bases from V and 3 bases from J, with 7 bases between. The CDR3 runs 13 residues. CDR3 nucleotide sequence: TGTGCCAGCAGTTTAGGCTTCTACTATGGCTACACCTTC. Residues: CASSLGFYYGYTF.

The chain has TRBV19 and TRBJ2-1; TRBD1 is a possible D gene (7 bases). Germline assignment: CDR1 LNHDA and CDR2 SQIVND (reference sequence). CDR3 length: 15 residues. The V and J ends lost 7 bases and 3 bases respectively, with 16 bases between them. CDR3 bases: TGTGCCAGTACCTTGGGGCAGGGGGGCTACAATGAGCAGTTCTTC. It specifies CASTLGQGGYNEQFF.

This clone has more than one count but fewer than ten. The CDR3 nucleotides read TGTGCCTGGAGTGTCACCGACAGGGTTTATCAGCCCCAGCATTTT. Its translation: CAWSVTDRVYQPQHF. V is TRBV30 and J is TRBJ1-5, with 7 bases that match TRBD1. J was trimmed by 5 bases and V by 0 bases; bases with no gene match: 7. Germline loops: CDR1 GTSNPN, CDR2 SVGIG (reference sequence). The CDR3 spans 15 residues.

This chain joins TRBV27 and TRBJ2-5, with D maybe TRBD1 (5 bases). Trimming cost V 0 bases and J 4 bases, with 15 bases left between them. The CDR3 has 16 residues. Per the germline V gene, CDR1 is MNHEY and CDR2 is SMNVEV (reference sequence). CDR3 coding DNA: TGTGCCAGCAGTTTATCCTGGGGCTTGAGTAGAGAGACCCAGTACTTC. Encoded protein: CASSLSWGLSRETQYF.

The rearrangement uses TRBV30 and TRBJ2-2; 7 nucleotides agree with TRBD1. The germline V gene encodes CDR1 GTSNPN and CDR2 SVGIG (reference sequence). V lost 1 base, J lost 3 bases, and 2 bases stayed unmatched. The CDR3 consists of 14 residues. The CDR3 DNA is TGTGCCTGGAGTGAGGACAGGTACACCGGGGAGCTGTTTTTT. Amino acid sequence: CAWSEDRYTGELFF.

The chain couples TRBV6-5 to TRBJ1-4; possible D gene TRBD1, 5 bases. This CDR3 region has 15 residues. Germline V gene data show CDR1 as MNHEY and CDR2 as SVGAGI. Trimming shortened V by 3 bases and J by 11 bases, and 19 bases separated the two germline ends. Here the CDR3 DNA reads TGTGCCAGCAGTTATTCAGGGTCGGAAGGTGCGAAACTGTTTTTT. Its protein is CASSYSGSEGAKLFF.

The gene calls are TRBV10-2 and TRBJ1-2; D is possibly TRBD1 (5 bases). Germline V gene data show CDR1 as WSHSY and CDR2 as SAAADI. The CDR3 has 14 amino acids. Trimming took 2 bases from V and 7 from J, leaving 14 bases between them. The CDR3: CASSERGGRGGYTF. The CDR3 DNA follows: TGCGCCAGCAGTGAGAGGGGCGGGAGGGGTGGCTACACCTTC.

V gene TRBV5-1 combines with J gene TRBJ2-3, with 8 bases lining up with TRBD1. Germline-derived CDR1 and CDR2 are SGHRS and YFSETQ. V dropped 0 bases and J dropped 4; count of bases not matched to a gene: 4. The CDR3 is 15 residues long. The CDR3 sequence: CASSLGQGFADTQYF. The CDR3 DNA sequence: TGCGCCAGCAGCTTGGGACAGGGGTTTGCAGATACGCAGTATTTT. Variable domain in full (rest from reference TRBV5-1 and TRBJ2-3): KAGVTQTPRYLIKTRGQQVTLSCSPISGHRSVSWYQQTPGQGLQFLFEYFSETQRNKGNFPGRFSGRQFSNSRSEMNVSTLELGDSALYLCASSLGQGFADTQYFGPGTRLTVL.

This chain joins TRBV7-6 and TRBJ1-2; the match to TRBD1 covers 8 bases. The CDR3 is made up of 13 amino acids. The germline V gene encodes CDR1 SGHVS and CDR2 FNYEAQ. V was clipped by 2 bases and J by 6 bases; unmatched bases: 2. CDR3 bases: TGTGCCAGCAGCTTATTGGACAGGGATGGCTACACCTTC. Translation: CASSLLDRDGYTF.

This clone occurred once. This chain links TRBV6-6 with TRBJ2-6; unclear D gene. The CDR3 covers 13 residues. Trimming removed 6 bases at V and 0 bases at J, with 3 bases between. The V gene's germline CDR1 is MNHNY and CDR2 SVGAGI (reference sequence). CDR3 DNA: TGTGCCAGCAGCCACTCTGGGGCCAACGTCCTGACTTTC. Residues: CASSHSGANVLTF.

Here the CDR3 reads CASHGGPEAFF. In nucleotides, the CDR3 is TGTGCCAGCCATGGGGGACCTGAAGCTTTCTTT. V is TRBV25-1 and J is TRBJ1-1, with D possibly matching TRBD1 (5 bases). Germline V gives CDR1 MGHDK, CDR2 SYGVNS. V was cut by 8 bases and J by 6 bases, with 10 bases left in between. This CDR3 spans 11 amino acids.